This T cell receptor (beta chain) came from a study of shared clonotypes between healthy human individuals. Generated by immunoSEQ multiplex PCR, the TCRdb table keeps only in-frame clones and is missing some. Counted here are roughly 1,500,000 clones, around 98.5% occurring once; the ten biggest clones make up 0.36%. This CDR3 is 13 amino acids long. Germline CDR1 is SGHNT and CDR2 is YENEEA. The V end was cut by 5 bases, the J end by 10 bases, with 15 bases between. The V and J genes are TRBV11-3 and TRBJ2-1, with no clear D. The sequenced sample was naive CD4+ T cells sorted from blood. Described subset: CD45RA+ positively selected. The source of this sequence is a man younger than 45 in good health. Here the CDR3 reads CASSLGPTREQFF. The CDR3 bases are TGTGCCAGCAGCCTCGGACCGACCCGCGAGCAGTTCTTC.